This TCR beta chain was identified during a study of T cell responses to AZD1222 COVID-19 vaccine. Study-wide results and limits: White British people made up most donors, females outnumbered males, and clonal diversity was possibly underestimated.

Details on this clone: Its antigen remains unknown.

The repertoire was sequenced with immunoSEQ multiplex PCR; TCRdb's copy has only in-frame clones and lacks some. The table includes some 97,000 clones, around 90% detected once. Sample: peripheral blood, taken on day 0 of AZD1222 vaccination. This receptor was identified in an adult in good health.

The chain's CDR3 is CASSLDKSYEQYF. CDR3 DNA sequence: TGCGCCAGCAGCCTAGACAAGTCCTACGAGCAGTACTTC. The chain uses TRBV4-1 and TRBJ2-7; D is unresolved. From germline, CDR1 is MGHRA and CDR2 YSYEKL. This CDR3 has 13 residues. Trimming left V 4 bases short and J 1 base short, with 8 bases between.